This TCR beta chain was recorded in a study of beta chain features in type 1 diabetes. Study-level information: Sorted cell examination encompassed 85 million to 140 million cells across all samples.

The study, taken as a whole, reports: The study found moderately but significantly shorter TCRB CDR3s in all four CD4+ subsets of Type 1 diabetes patients. Among patients, naive, central memory and Treg TCRB repertoires appeared more similar than among healthy donors.

Trimming removed 3 bases from V and 5 bases from J, with 4 bases in between. CDR1 is SGHTA, CDR2 FQGNSA, per germline. The CDR3 is 11 residues long. As every portion of the isolated RNA was reverse transcribed, the sequencing read expressed TCRB transcripts. The method was immunoSEQ multiplex PCR; TCRdb's version includes in-frame clones alone and lacks a portion of them. Here the sample spans more than 200,000 clones, about a sixth being singletons. Isolation of CD4+ naive, central memory, regulatory and stem cell-like memory cells was achieved by sorting via CD45RO/CCR7/CD25/CD127/CD95/CD27. In regard to this clone: The antigen remains unidentified. The identical CDR3 is also encoded by other nucleotide sequences in the sample.

Material: naive CD4+ T cells from blood. This rearrangement joins TRBV7-2 to TRBJ2-5; no clear D. This receptor was obtained from a man younger than 40 with type 1 diabetes. In DNA form, the CDR3 reads TGTGCCAGCAGCTTTTTGGAGACCCAGTACTTC. This sequence encodes CASSFLETQYF.